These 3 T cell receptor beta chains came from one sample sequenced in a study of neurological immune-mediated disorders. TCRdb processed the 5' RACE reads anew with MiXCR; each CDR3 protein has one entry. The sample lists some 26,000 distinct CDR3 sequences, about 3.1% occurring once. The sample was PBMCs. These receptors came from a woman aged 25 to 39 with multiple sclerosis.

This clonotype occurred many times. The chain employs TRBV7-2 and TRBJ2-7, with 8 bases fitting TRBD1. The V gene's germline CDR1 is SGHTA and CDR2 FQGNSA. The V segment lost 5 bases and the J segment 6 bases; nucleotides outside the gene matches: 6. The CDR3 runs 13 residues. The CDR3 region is CASSPDRAFEQYF. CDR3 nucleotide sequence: TGTGCCAGCAGCCCGGACAGGGCTTTCGAGCAGTACTTC.

CDR3 sequence reads: CSGVDTSTDTQYF. The CDR3 DNA follows: TGCAGCGGTGTGGATACTAGCACAGATACGCAGTATTTT. The chain uses TRBV20-1 and TRBJ2-3; D is undetermined. Germline assignment: CDR1 DFQATT and CDR2 SNEGSKA (reference sequence). The CDR3 loop spans 13 amino acids.

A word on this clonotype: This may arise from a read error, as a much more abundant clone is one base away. CDR3 DNA: TGCAGTGCTAGAGATTTTGAAGGCGGTGAAAAACTGTTTTTT. Translated: CSARDFEGGEKLFF. The J gene is TRBJ1-4, the V gene TRBV20-1; D not resolved. This CDR3 is built from 14 residues. Trimming removed 0 bases at V and 7 bases at J, with 12 bases between. Germline loops: CDR1 DFQATT, CDR2 SNEGSKA (reference sequence).